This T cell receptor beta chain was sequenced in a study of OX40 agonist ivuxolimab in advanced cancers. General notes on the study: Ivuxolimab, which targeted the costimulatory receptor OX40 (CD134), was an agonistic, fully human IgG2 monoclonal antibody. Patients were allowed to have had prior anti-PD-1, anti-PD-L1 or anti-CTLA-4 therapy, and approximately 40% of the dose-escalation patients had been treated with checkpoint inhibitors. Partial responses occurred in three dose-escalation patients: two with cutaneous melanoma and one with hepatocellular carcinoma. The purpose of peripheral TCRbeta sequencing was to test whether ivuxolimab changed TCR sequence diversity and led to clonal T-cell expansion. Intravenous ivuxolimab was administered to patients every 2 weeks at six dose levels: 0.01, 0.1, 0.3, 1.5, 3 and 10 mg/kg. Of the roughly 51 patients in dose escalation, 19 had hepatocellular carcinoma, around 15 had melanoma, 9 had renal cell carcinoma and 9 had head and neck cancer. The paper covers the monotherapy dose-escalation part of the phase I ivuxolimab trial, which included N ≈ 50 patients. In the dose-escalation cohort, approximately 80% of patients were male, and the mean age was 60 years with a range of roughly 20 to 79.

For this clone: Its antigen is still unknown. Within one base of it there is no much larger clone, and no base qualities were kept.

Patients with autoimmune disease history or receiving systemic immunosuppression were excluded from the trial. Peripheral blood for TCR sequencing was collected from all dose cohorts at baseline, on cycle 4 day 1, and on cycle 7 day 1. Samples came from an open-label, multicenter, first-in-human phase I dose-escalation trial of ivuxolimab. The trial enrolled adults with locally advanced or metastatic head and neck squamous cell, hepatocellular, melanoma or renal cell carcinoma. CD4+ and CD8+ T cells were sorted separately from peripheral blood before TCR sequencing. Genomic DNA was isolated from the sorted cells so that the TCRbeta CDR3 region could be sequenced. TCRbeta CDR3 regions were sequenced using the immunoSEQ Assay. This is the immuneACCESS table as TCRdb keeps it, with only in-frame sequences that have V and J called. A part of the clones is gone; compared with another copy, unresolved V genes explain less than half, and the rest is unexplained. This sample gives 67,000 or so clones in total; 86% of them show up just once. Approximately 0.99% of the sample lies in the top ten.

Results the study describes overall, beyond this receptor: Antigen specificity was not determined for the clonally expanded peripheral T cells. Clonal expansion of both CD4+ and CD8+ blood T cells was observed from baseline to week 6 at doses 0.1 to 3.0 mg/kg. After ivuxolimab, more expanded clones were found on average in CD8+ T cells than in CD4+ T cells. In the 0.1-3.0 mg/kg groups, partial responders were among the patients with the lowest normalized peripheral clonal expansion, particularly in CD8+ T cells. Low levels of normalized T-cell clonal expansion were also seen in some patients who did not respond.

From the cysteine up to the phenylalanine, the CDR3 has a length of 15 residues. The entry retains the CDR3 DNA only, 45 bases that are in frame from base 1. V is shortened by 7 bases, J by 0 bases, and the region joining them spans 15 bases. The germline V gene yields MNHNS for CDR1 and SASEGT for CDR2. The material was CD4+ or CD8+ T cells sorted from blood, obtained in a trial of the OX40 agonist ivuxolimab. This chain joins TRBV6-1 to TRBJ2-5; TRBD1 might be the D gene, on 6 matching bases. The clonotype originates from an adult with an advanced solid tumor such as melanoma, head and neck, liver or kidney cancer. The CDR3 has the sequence CASIPGQTYQETQYF. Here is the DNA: TGTGCCAGCATCCCGGGACAAACCTACCAAGAGACCCAGTACTTC.